These 5 T cell receptor beta chains came from one sample sequenced in a study of CD8+CD57+ T cells in acquired aplastic anemia. Template material for TCR beta VDJ and CDR3 profiling consisted of genomic DNA. TCRdb reprocessed the reads via MiXCR and lists one record per CDR3 protein. The sample includes approximately 170,000 distinct CDR3 sequences, 54% seen only once; the top ten take approximately 16%. Sequencing was carried out using sorted CD4+, CD8+, or CD8+CD57+ T cells (not recorded which) from PBMCs. The receptor source for this set is a human donor in good health, serving as a control.

This clonotype was observed at least ten times. This chain joins TRBV28 and TRBJ2-5; D not resolved. Looked up from germline, CDR1 is MDHEN and CDR2 is SYDVKM. The CDR3 is 15 amino acids. Trimming removed 0 bases from V and 2 bases from J, with 10 bases in between. CDR3 in amino acids: CASSLWSGQQETQYF. The CDR3 coding sequence is TGTGCCAGCAGTTTATGGTCAGGCCAACAAGAGACCCAGTACTTC.

This chain links TRBV20-1 with TRBJ2-3; the match to TRBD2 covers 9 bases. CDR3 length equals 14 residues. CDR1 DFQATT and CDR2 SNEGSKA come from the germline V gene (reference sequence). V dropped 7 bases and J dropped 1; count of bases not matched to a gene: 6. CDR3 protein: CSVALAGGTDTQYF. CDR3 nucleotide sequence: TGCAGTGTCGCCTTAGCGGGGGGCACAGATACGCAGTATTTT.

This clonotype was recorded at least ten times. The J gene is TRBJ1-5, the V gene TRBV5-8, with D maybe TRBD1 (6 bases). Trimming removed 0 bases at V and 3 bases at J, with 16 bases between. Germline values: CDR1 SGHTS, CDR2 YDEGEE. The CDR3 is made up of 17 amino acids. This CDR3 is CASSLAKDGGPNQPQHF. The DNA for the CDR3 is TGTGCCAGCAGCTTGGCCAAAGATGGGGGGCCCAATCAGCCCCAGCATTTT.

This clonotype was counted ten times or more. The rearrangement joins TRBV20-1 to TRBJ2-1; D is uncertain. V was trimmed by 6 bases and J by 11 bases, leaving 11 bases between them. The CDR3 totals 10 residues. Looked up from germline, CDR1 is DFQATT and CDR2 is SNEGSKA (reference sequence). Written as DNA, the CDR3 is TGCAGTGCCGACCCGGTGAAGCAGTTCTTC. This encodes CSADPVKQFF.

This clonotype was seen many times. This chain joins TRBV19 and TRBJ1-3; a weak D match, TRBD1 (5 bases). V was trimmed by 7 bases and J by 0 bases, leaving 7 bases between them. The germline gives CDR1 LNHDA, CDR2 SQIVND (reference sequence). The CDR3 runs to 13 residues. The CDR3 protein is CASKQVSGNTIYF. In DNA, the CDR3 is TGTGCCAGTAAACAGGTCTCTGGAAACACCATATATTTT.